Listed below are T cell receptor beta chains from one sample, sequenced in a study of blood T cell repertoires in COVID-19. Clones were sequenced by immunoSEQ multiplex PCR, and TCRdb holds only the in-frame ones, with some missing. Of some 50,000 clones detected, 80% to 90% appear once; the ten largest clones hold approximately 1.5%. Sequencing was performed on peripheral blood. The receptors shown here come from a man aged 55 to 70 with acute or convalescent COVID-19. Each CDR3 is given without its conserved first and last residue. A D gene is named only where the DNA matches it firmly.

D: .; J: TRBJ1-5; V: TRBV19; CDR3: ASNPEGPGRPQH
D: TRBD1; J: TRBJ2-6; V: TRBV5-1; CDR3: ASSGDRGYLSGANVLT
D: .; J: TRBJ1-1; V: TRBV7-3; CDR3: ASSLRQNTEAF
D: TRBD2; J: TRBJ2-3; V: TRBV19; CDR3: ASSIGGLNTDTQY
D: .; J: TRBJ2-7; V: TRBV7-8; CDR3: ASSQPGSEGKQY
D: .; J: TRBJ2-3; V: TRBV5-6; CDR3: ASSLLAVARTDTQY
D: .; J: TRBJ2-7; V: TRBV21-1; CDR3: ASSKARDSLRPNYEQY
D: TRBD2; J: TRBJ2-1; V: TRBV3-1/TRBV3-2; CDR3: ASSQAVLAGGGEQF
D: .; J: TRBJ2-2; V: TRBV5-1; CDR3: ASSRDKTGELF
D: .; J: TRBJ1-2; V: TRBV5-4; CDR3: ASSLTTGTGGGYT
D: TRBD1; J: TRBJ2-7; V: TRBV5-1; CDR3: ASSLADWTGRRY
D: .; J: TRBJ1-5; V: TRBV7-9; CDR3: ASSFESQPQH
D: TRBD1; J: TRBJ2-3; V: TRBV15; CDR3: ATSLDRGTQY